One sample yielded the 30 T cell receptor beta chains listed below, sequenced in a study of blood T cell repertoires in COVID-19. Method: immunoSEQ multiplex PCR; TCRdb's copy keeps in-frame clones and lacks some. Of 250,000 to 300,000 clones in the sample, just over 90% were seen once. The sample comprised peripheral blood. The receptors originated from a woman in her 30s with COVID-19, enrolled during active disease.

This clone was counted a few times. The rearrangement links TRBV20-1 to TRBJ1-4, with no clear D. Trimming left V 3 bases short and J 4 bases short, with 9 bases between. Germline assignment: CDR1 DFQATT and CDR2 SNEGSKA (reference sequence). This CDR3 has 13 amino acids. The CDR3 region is CSASGSYNEKLFF. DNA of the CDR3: TGCAGTGCTAGTGGGTCCTATAATGAAAAACTGTTTTTT.

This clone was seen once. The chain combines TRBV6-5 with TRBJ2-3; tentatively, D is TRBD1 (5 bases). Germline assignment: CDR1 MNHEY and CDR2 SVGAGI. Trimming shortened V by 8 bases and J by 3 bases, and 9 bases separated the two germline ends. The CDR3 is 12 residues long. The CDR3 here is CASRQITDTQYF. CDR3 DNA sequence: TGTGCCAGCCGACAGATTACAGATACGCAGTATTTT.

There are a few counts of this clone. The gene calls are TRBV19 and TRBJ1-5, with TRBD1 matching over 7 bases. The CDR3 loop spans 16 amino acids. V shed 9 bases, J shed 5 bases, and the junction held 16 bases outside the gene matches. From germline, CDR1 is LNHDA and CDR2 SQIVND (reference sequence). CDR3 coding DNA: TGTGCCAGCAGAATGTCGACAGGGAAAAGAGATCAGCCCCAGCATTTT. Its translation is CASRMSTGKRDQPQHF.

The DNA of the CDR3 is TGTGCCAGCAGTTTCGGGACAGGGTCTAATGAAGCTTTCTTT. Amino acid sequence: CASSFGTGSNEAFF. The chain couples TRBV6-5 to TRBJ1-1; TRBD1 aligns across 9 bases. The CDR3 consists of 14 residues. Germline V lookup: CDR1 MNHEY, CDR2 SVGAGI. V lost 4 bases, J lost 7 bases, and 7 bases stayed unmatched.

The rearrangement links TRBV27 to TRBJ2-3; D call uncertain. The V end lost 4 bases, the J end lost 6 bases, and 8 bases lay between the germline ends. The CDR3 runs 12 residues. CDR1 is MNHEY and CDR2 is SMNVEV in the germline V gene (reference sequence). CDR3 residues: CASSSTVDTQYF. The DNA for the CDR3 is TGTGCCAGCAGTTCCACGGTGGATACGCAGTATTTT.

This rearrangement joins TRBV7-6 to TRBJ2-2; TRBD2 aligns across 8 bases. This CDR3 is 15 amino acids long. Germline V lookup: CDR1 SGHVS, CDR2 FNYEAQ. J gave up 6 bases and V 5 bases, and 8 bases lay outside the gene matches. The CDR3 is CASSMLTSEAGELFF. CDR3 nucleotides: TGTGCCAGCAGCATGTTGACTAGCGAGGCCGGGGAGCTGTTTTTT. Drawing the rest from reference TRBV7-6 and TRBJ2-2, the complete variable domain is GAGVSQSPRYKVTKRGQDVALRCDPISGHVSLYWYRQALGQGPEFLTYFNYEAQQDKSGLPNDRFSAERPEGSISTLTIQRTEQRDSAMYRCASSMLTSEAGELFFGEGSRLTVL.

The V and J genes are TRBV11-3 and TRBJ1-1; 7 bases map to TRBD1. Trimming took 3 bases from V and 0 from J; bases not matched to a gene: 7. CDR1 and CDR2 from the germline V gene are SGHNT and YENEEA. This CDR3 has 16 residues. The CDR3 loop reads CASSFDWDRMNTEAFF. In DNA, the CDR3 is TGTGCCAGCAGCTTTGATTGGGACAGAATGAACACTGAAGCTTTCTTT.

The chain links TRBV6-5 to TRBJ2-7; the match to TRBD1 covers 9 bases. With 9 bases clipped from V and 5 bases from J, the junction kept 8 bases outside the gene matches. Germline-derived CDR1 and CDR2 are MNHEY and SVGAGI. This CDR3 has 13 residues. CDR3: CARRVTGGDEQYF. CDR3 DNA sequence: TGTGCCAGACGAGTTACAGGGGGCGACGAGCAGTACTTC.

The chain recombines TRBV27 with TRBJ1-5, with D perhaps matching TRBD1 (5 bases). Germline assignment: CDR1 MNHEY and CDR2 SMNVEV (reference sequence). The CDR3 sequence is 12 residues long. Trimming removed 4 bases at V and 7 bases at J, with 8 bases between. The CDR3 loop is CASSSWGQPQHF. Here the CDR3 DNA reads TGTGCCAGCAGTTCCTGGGGCCAGCCCCAGCATTTT.

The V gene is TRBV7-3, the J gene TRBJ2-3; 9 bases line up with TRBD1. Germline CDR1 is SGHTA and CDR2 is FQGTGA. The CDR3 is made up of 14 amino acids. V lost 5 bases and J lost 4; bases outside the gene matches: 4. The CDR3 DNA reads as TGTGCCAGCAGCATAGGACAGGGGTCAGATACGCAGTATTTT. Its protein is CASSIGQGSDTQYF.

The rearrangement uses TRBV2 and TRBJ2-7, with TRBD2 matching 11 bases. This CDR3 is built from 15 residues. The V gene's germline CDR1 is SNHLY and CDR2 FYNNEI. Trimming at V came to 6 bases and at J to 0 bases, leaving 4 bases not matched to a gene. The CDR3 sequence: CASSEGLAASYEQYF. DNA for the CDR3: TGTGCCAGCAGCGAGGGACTAGCGGCCTCCTACGAGCAGTACTTC.

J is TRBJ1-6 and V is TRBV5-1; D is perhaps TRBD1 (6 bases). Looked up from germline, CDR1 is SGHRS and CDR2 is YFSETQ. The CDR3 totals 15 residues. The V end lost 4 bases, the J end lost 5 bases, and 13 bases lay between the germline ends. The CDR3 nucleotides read TGCGCCAGCAGCAAAAGGACAGCCGATAATTCACCCCTCCACTTT. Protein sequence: CASSKRTADNSPLHF.

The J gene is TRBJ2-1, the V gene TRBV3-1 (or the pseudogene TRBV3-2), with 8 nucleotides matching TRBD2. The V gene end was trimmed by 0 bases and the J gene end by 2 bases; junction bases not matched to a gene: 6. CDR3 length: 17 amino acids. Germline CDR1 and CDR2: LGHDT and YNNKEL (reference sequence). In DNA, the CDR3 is TGTGCCAGCAGCCAAGACGCATCGGGAGGGACCTACAATGAGCAGTTCTTC. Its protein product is CASSQDASGGTYNEQFF.

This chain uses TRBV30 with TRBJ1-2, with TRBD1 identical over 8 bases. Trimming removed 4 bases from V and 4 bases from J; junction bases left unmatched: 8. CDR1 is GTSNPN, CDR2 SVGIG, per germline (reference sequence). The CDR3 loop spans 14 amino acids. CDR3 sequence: CAWTRTGFGYGYTF. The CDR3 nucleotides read TGTGCCTGGACCAGGACAGGGTTCGGCTATGGCTACACCTTC.

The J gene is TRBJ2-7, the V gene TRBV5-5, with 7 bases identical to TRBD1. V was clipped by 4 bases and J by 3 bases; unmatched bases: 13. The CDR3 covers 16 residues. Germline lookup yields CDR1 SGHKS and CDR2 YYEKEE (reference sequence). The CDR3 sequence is CASSPEVPGQYYEQYF. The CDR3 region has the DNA TGTGCCAGCAGCCCCGAGGTGCCGGGACAGTACTACGAGCAGTACTTC. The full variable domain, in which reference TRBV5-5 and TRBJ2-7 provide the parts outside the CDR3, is DAGVTQSPTHLIKTRGQQVTLRCSPISGHKSVSWYQQVLGQGPQFIFQYYEKEERGRGNFPDRFSARQFPNYSSELNVNALLLGDSALYLCASSPEVPGQYYEQYFGPGTRLTVT.

CDR3 loop: CASSWLNPMTDRTKEAFF. Here the CDR3 DNA reads TGTGCCAGCAGTTGGTTGAACCCAATGACAGACCGAACTAAAGAAGCTTTCTTT. This chain uses TRBV27 with TRBJ1-1; a weak D match, TRBD1 (5 bases). The CDR3 has 18 residues. The V end was cut by 4 bases, the J end by 8 bases, with 29 bases between. The germline CDR1 and CDR2 sequences are MNHEY and SMNVEV (reference sequence).

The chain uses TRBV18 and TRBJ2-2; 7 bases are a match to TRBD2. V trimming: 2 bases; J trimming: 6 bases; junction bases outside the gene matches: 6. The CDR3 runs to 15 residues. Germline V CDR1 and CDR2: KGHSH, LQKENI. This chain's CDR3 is CASSPWREKAGELFF. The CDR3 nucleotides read TGTGCCAGCTCACCATGGCGGGAGAAGGCCGGGGAGCTGTTTTTT.

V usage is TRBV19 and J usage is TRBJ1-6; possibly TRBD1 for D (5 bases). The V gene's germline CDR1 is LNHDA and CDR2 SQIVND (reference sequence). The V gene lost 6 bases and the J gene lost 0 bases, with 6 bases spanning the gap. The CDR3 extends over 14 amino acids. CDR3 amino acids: CASRDSSYNSPLHF. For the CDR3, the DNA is TGTGCCAGTAGAGACAGCTCCTATAATTCACCCCTCCACTTT. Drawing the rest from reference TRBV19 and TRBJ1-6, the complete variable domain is DGGITQSPKYLFRKEGQNVTLSCEQNLNHDAMYWYRQDPGQGLRLIYYSQIVNDFQKGDIAEGYSVSREKKESFPLTVTSAQKNPTAFYLCASRDSSYNSPLHFGNGTRLTVT.

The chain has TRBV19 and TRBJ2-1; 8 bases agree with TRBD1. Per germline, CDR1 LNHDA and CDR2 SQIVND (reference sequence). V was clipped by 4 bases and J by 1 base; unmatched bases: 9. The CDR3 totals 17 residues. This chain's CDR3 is CASSTSHRDRSYNEQFF. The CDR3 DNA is TGTGCCAGTAGTACCTCTCACCGGGACAGGTCCTACAATGAGCAGTTCTTC. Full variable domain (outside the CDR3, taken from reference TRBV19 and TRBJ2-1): DGGITQSPKYLFRKEGQNVTLSCEQNLNHDAMYWYRQDPGQGLRLIYYSQIVNDFQKGDIAEGYSVSREKKESFPLTVTSAQKNPTAFYLCASSTSHRDRSYNEQFFGPGTRLTVL.

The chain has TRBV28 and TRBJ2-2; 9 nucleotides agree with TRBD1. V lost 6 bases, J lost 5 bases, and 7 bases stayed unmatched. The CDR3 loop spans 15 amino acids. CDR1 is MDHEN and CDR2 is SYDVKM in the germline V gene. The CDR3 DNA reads TGTGCCAGCAGGTTTGGGACAGGGCAAACCGGGGAGCTGTTTTTT. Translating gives CASRFGTGQTGELFF.

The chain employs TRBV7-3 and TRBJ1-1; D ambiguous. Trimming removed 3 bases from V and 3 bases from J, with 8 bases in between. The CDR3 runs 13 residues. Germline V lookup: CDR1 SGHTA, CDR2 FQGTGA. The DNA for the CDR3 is TGTGCCAGCAGCTTCCAGGTTTACACTGAAGCTTTCTTT. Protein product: CASSFQVYTEAFF.

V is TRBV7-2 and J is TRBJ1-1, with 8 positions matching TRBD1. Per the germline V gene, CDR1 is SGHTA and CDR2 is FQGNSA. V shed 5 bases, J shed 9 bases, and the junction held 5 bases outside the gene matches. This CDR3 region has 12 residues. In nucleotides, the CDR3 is TGTGCCAGCAGCCCCTGGACAGGGAAAGCTTTCTTT. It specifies CASSPWTGKAFF.

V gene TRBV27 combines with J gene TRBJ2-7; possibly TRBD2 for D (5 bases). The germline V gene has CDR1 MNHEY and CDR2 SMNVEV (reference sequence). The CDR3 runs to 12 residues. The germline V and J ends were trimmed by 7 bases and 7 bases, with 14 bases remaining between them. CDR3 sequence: CASKSGPLEQYF. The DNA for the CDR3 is TGTGCCAGCAAAAGCGGTCCCTTGGAGCAGTACTTC.

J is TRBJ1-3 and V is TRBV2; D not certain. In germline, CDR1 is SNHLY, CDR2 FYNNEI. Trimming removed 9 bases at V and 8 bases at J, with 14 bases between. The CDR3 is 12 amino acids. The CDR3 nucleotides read TGTGCCAGTACCCGCAGGTCCGACACCATATATTTT. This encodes CASTRRSDTIYF.

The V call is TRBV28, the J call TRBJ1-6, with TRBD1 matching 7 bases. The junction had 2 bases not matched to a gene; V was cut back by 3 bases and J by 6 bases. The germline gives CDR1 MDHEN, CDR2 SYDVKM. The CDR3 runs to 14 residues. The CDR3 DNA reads TGTGCCAGCAGTTTGCCAGGGGGTAATTCACCCCTCCACTTT. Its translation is CASSLPGGNSPLHF. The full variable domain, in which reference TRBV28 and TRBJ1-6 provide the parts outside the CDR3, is DVKVTQSSRYLVKRTGEKVFLECVQDMDHENMFWYRQDPGLGLRLIYFSYDVKMKEKGDIPEGYSVSREKKERFSLILESASTNQTSMYLCASSLPGGNSPLHFGNGTRLTVT.

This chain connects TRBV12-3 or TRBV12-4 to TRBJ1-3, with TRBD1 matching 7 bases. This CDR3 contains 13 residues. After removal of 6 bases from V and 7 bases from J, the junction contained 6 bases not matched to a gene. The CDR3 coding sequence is TGTGCCAGCAGCTGGACAGGCAGGAACACCATATATTTT. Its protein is CASSWTGRNTIYF.

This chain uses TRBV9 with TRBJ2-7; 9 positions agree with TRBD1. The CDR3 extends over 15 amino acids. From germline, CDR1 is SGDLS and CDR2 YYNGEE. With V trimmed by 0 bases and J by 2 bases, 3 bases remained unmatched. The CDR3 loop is CASSVAGTGTYEQYF. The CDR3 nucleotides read TGTGCCAGCAGCGTAGCTGGGACAGGGACCTACGAGCAGTACTTC.

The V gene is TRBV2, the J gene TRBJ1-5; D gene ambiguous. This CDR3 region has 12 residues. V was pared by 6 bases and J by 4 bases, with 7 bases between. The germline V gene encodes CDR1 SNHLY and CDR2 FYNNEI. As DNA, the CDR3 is TGTGCCAGCAGCCAACTGAATCAGCCCCAGCATTTT. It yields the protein CASSQLNQPQHF.

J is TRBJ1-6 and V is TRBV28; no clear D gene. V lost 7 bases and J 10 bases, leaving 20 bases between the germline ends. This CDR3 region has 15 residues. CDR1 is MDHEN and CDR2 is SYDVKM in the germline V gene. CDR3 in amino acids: CASTLLDDGGSPLHF. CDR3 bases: TGTGCCAGCACACTATTGGACGACGGAGGATCACCCCTCCACTTT. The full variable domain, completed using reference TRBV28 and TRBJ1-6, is DVKVTQSSRYLVKRTGEKVFLECVQDMDHENMFWYRQDPGLGLRLIYFSYDVKMKEKGDIPEGYSVSREKKERFSLILESASTNQTSMYLCASTLLDDGGSPLHFGNGTRLTVT.

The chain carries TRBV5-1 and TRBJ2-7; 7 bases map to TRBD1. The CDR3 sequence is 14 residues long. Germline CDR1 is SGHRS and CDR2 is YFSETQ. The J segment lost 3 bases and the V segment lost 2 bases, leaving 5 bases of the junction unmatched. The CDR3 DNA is TGCGCCAGCAGCTTCCGGGACAGTAACTACGAGCAGTACTTC. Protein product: CASSFRDSNYEQYF. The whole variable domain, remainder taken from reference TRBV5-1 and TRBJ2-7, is KAGVTQTPRYLIKTRGQQVTLSCSPISGHRSVSWYQQTPGQGLQFLFEYFSETQRNKGNFPGRFSGRQFSNSRSEMNVSTLELGDSALYLCASSFRDSNYEQYFGPGTRLTVT.